The present entry profiles one TCR beta chain with its context. The method was immunoSEQ multiplex PCR; TCRdb's version includes in-frame clones alone and lacks a portion of them. The table lists about 1 million clones, about 77% of them singletons, with nearly 1.5% in the top ten. The sample belongs to a study of shared clonotypes between healthy human individuals. CDR3 length: 22 residues. V was pared by 3 bases and J by 0 bases, with 19 bases of the junction left unmatched. The chain uses TRBV5-3 and TRBJ2-3; 13 bases are shared with TRBD2. TRBV5-3 is treated as an ORF (open reading frame) with a function not yet certain. The source material was memory CD4+ T cells sorted from blood. The subset: CD45RA-negative fraction. This TCR was recovered from a man between 18 and 35 years old in good health. The CDR3 loop is CARSSKLAGGLHLWPSTDTQYF. For the CDR3, the DNA is TGTGCCAGAAGCTCCAAACTAGCGGGAGGGCTCCACCTCTGGCCTAGCACAGATACGCAGTATTTT.